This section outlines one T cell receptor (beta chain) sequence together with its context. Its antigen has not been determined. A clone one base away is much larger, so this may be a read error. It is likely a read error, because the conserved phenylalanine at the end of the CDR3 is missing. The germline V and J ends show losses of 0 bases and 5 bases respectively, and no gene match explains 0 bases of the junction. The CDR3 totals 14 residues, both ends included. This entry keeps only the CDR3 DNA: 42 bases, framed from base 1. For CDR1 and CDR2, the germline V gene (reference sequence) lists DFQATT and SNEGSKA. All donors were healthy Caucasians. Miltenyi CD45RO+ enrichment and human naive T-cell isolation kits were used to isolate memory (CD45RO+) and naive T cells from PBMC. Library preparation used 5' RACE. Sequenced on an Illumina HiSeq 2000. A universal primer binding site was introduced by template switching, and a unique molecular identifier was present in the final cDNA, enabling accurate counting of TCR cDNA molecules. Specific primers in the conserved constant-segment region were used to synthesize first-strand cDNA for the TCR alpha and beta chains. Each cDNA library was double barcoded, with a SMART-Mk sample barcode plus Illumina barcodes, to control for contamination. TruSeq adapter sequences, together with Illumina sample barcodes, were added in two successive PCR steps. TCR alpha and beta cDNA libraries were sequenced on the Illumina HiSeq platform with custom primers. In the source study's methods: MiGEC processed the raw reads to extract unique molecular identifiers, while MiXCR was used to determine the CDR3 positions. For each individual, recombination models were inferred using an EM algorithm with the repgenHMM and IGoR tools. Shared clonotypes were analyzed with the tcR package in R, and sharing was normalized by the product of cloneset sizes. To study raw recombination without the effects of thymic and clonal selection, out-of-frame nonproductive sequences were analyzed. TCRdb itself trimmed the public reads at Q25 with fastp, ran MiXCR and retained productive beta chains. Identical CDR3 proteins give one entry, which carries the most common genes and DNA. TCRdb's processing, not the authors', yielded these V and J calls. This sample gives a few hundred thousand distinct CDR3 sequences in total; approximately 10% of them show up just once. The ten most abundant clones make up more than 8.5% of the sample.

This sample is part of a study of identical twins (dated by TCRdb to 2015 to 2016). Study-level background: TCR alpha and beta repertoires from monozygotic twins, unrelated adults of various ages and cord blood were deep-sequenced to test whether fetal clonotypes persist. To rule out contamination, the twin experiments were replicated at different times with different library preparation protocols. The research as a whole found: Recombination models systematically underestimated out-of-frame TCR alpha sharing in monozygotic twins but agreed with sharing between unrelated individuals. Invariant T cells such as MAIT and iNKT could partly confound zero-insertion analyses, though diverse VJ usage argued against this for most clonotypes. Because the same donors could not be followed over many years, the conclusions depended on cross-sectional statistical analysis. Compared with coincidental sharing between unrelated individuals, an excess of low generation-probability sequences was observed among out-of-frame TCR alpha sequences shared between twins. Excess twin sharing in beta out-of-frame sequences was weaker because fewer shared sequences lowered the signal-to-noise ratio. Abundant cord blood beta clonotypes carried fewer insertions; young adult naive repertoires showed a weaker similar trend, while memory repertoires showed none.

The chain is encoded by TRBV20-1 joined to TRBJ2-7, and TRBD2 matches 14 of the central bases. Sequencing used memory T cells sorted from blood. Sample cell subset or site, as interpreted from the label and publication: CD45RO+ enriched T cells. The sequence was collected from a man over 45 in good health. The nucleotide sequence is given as TGCAGTGCTAGAGAGGGACTAGCGGGAGACGAGCAGTACCTC. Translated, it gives CSAREGLAGDEQYL.